The source of this TCR beta chain is a study of beta chain features in type 1 diabetes. A note on this clone: The target antigen is unknown.

Germline-derived CDR1 and CDR2 are SEHNR and FQNEAQ (reference sequence). This CDR3 comprises 13 residues. V dropped 0 bases and J dropped 5 bases, with 5 bases sitting between them. cDNA synthesis used the whole RNA isolate, giving expressed TCRB sequences. Each sample of naive, central memory or regulatory T cells had, on average, approximately 4 million reads. The protocol was immunoSEQ multiplex PCR, while the TCRdb copy is restricted to in-frame clones and leaves out a portion. The sample has some 360,000 clones; roughly 9.8% are singletons. The study's findings and limits: Cells with high TCR expression could be over-represented by cDNA sequencing. A moderate, significant TCRB CDR3 shortening appeared in type 1 diabetes across four CD4+ subsets. It was among patients, rather than healthy donors, that naive, central memory and Treg TCRB repertoires appeared more similar.

Via CD45RO/CCR7/CD25/CD127/CD95/CD27, cells of the CD4+ naive, central memory, regulatory and stem cell-like memory subsets were sorted. The chain employs TRBV7-9 and TRBJ1-5, with D uncertain. The source is a man aged 30-40 years with type 1 diabetes. The sequencing sample was made of central memory CD4+ T cells from blood. The CDR3 DNA reads as TGTGCCAGCAGCTTAGCATTCGATCAGCCCCAGCATTTT. Translated, it gives CASSLAFDQPQHF.